A single sample gave rise to the 10 T cell receptor beta chains below, sequenced in a study of T cells in Graves' hyperthyroidism and ophthalmopathy. What was amplified from RNA transcripts were TCR beta CDR3 regions. First-round RT-PCR targeting the TCR CDR3 was performed with the HTBI primer set. TCRdb redid the calling of the multiplex PCR reads with MiXCR, one entry per CDR3 protein. This table holds fewer than 750,000 distinct CDR3 sequences, under 60% found once. Material: peripheral blood or thyroid tissue (not recorded which). The source of these receptors is a woman in her late teens or twenties with Graves' hyperthyroidism.

This clonotype showed up many times. V gene TRBV19 combines with J gene TRBJ2-7; TRBD1 matches 10 bases. This CDR3 contains 14 residues. J lost 3 bases, V lost 6 bases, and 5 bases had no gene match. CDR1 is LNHDA, CDR2 SQIVND, per germline (reference sequence). CDR3 residues: CASRGTGDFYEQYF. CDR3 DNA: TGTGCCAGTAGGGGGACAGGGGATTTCTACGAGCAGTACTTC.

The chain is built from TRBV15 and TRBJ2-7, with D uncertain. Germline V gene lookup returns CDR1 LNHNV and CDR2 YYDKDF (reference sequence). This CDR3 comprises 13 residues. V gave up 3 bases and J gave up 0 bases, with 6 bases separating them. The CDR3 sequence is CATSSLSSYEQYF. The CDR3 DNA reads as TGTGCCACCAGCAGCCTGAGCTCCTACGAGCAGTACTTC.

V is TRBV7-3 and J is TRBJ1-5; the D is unclear. In germline, CDR1 is SGHTA, CDR2 FQGTGA. V lost 2 bases to trimming and J lost 13 bases, with 12 bases between them. The CDR3 sequence is 12 residues long. As DNA, the CDR3 is TGTGCCAGCAGCTTAGACGGAGCGGGACAGCATTTT. Its translation is CASSLDGAGQHF.

This clonotype was found many times. This rearrangement joins TRBV5-1 to TRBJ2-7; 12 bases align to TRBD2. Germline CDR1 SGHRS, CDR2 YFSETQ. The CDR3 is made up of 18 amino acids. The ends lost 0 bases at V and 4 bases at J; junction bases unmatched: 11. The CDR3 protein is CASSLVSSGRALGYEQYF. The CDR3 DNA reads TGCGCCAGCAGCTTGGTATCTAGCGGGAGGGCCTTGGGGTACGAGCAGTACTTC.

The CDR3 coding sequence is TGCAGCTTACCGGTTAGGCATCGGAATCAGCCCCAGCATTTT. Translated, it gives CSLPVRHRNQPQHF. J is TRBJ1-5 and V is TRBV29-1; D unresolved. Trimming took off 8 bases at V and 4 bases at J, with 18 bases between the two ends. In germline, CDR1 is SQVTM, CDR2 ANQGSEA. There are 14 residues in the CDR3.

In its sample, this clonotype was seen many times. V gene TRBV5-8 combines with J gene TRBJ1-4; D remains ambiguous. The CDR3 loop spans 13 amino acids. Germline CDR1 reads SGHTS; CDR2 reads YDEGEE. V was cut by 6 bases and J by 5 bases, with 11 bases left in between. In DNA form, the CDR3 reads TGTGCCAGCAACTTAACGTCGAATGAAAAACTGTTTTTT. The encoded protein is CASNLTSNEKLFF.

In this sample, this clonotype turned up a few times. The CDR3, as DNA: TGTGCCAGCAGCCACCCCAACAGGGCAAGCTACACCTTC. This codes for CASSHPNRASYTF. This chain connects TRBV14 to TRBJ1-2; possible D gene TRBD1, 6 bases. The germline CDR1 and CDR2 sequences are SGHDN and FVKESK. V lost 3 bases to trimming and J lost 9 bases, with 14 bases between them. CDR3 length equals 13 residues. The full variable domain, its missing parts supplied by reference TRBV14 and TRBJ1-2, is EAGVTQFPSHSVIEKGQTVTLRCDPISGHDNLYWYRRVMGKEIKFLLHFVKESKQDESGMPNNRFLAERTGGTYSTLKVQPAELEDSGVYFCASSHPNRASYTFGSGTRLTVV.

CDR3: CASSPTLDRGELGRQYTF. The CDR3 coding sequence is TGTGCCAGCAGTCCGACCCTAGACAGGGGCGAACTAGGGCGGCAATACACCTTC. The J gene is TRBJ1-2, the V gene TRBV6-5, with 8 bases that match TRBD1. The CDR3 is made up of 18 amino acids. CDR1 is MNHEY and CDR2 is SVGAGI in the germline V gene. V gave up 5 bases and J gave up 11 bases; unmatched junction bases: 25.

This clonotype was seen many times. The junction shows a germline mismatch at one end, possibly a read error. V usage is TRBV19 and J usage is TRBJ2-7; 7 positions agree with TRBD1. CDR3 length equals 14 residues. Germline CDR1 is LNHDA and CDR2 is SQIVND (reference sequence). CDR3 amino acids: CASSVDRASYEQYF. The CDR3 region has the DNA TGTGCCAGTAGTGTAGACAGGGCATCCTACGAGCAGTACTTC. Full variable domain (outside the CDR3, taken from reference TRBV19 and TRBJ2-7): DGGITQSPKYLFRKEGQNVTLSCEQNLNHDAMYWYRQDPGQGLRLIYYSQIVNDFQKGDIAEGYSVSREKKESFPLTVTSAQKNPTAFYLCASSVDRASYEQYFGPGTRLTVT.

The gene calls are TRBV7-9 and TRBJ1-2; D possibly corresponds to TRBD1 (5 bases). CDR1 is SEHNR, CDR2 FQNEAQ, per germline (reference sequence). V lost 1 base to trimming and J lost 7 bases, with 13 bases between them. This CDR3 region has 14 residues. In nucleotides, the CDR3 is TGTGCCAGCAGCTTAGGCGCGGAGGGGCTTGGCTACACCTTC. The encoded protein is CASSLGAEGLGYTF.